Listed below are T cell receptor beta chains from one sample, sequenced in a study of human T cells and chemical hapten exposure. TCRdb processed the RACE reads anew with MiXCR; each CDR3 protein has one entry. The data hold around 300,000 distinct CDR3 sequences, with around 7.3% observed a single time. This sample comprised whole blood, obtained in connection with sensitization to the hapten diphenylcyclopropenone (DPC). The receptors derive from a man younger than 35 with alopecia areata. Some clones in this sample may be carry-over from other donors' samples. Both conserved end residues are part of each CDR3. The order of the fields is clone size, V gene, J gene, D gene, CDR3 protein, CDR3 DNA. A D gene is named only where the DNA matches it firmly. Clone size is not always given. Where it is, it says once, few, many or a class for expanded clones.

NA,TRBV9,TRBJ2-4,TRBD2,CASSVGSSGDIQYF,TGTGCCAGCAGCGTAGGGTCTAGCGGGGATATTCAGTACTTC
NA,TRBV2,TRBJ2-1,NA,CASSVPSGEISEQFF,TGTGCCAGCAGTGTTCCGAGCGGCGAGATTAGTGAGCAGTTCTTC
few,TRBV12-3/TRBV12-4,TRBJ2-5,NA,CASSYFEYQETQYF,TGTGCCAGCAGTTATTTCGAGTACCAAGAGACCCAGTACTTC
many,TRBV5-1,TRBJ1-1,NA,CASSLSGEGTEAFF,TGCGCCAGCAGCTTAAGTGGGGAGGGCACTGAAGCTTTCTTT
NA,TRBV14,TRBJ2-1,NA,CASSPGRNNEQFF,TGTGCCAGCAGCCCAGGACGGAACAATGAGCAGTTCTTC
many,TRBV3-1,TRBJ1-3,NA,CASSQDLGNGNTIYF,TGTGCCAGCAGCCAAGATTTGGGGAATGGAAACACCATATATTTT
few,TRBV29-1,TRBJ1-1,TRBD1,CSVADRVEAFF,TGCAGCGTTGCCGACAGGGTTGAAGCTTTCTTT
few,TRBV20-1,TRBJ2-7,NA,CSANPTDRLTYEQYF,TGCAGTGCAAACCCCACGGACAGATTAACCTACGAGCAGTACTTC
few,TRBV7-9,TRBJ1-6,NA,CASSLEPGNNSPLHF,TGTGCCAGCAGCTTAGAGCCGGGGAACAATTCACCCCTCCACTTT
few,TRBV7-9,TRBJ1-2,NA,CASSPTGASYGYTF,TGTGCCAGCAGCCCAACGGGGGCTAGCTATGGCTACACCTTC
NA,TRBV4-3,TRBJ2-3,NA,CASSQGRGGTQYF,TGCGCCAGCAGCCAAGGTCGGGGAGGCACGCAGTATTTT
NA,TRBV7-9,TRBJ1-3,NA,CASSLAKNTIYF,TGTGCCAGCAGCTTAGCGAAAAACACCATATATTTT
few,TRBV15,TRBJ2-1,TRBD1,CATSLAWGTGAYNEQFF,TGTGCCACCAGCTTGGCGTGGGGGACAGGGGCTTACAATGAGCAGTTCTTC
many,TRBV20-1,TRBJ2-7,NA,CSPYLAAEQYF,TGCAGTCCGTATTTAGCCGCCGAGCAGTACTTC